A selection of T cell receptor beta chains follows, all from one sample in a study of control samples from healthy donors and cancer patients. Method: immunoSEQ multiplex PCR; TCRdb's copy keeps in-frame clones and lacks some. The sample has 100,000 to 110,000 clones, approximately 84% seen once. Sequencing input: blood. The receptors shown here come from a woman aged 45-59 years in good health. The CDR3 runs from the conserved cysteine through the conserved F or W. The order of the fields is D gene, clone size, J gene, CDR3 length, V gene, CDR3 DNA, CDR3 protein. D genes are given only for firm matches. Size is stated for part of the rows, as once, few or many counts, or as a class when the clone is expanded.

D: .; size: few; J: TRBJ2-1; length: 15; V: TRBV30; DNA: TGTGCCTGGAGTGTTCGTTGGACAGAAAGTAATGAGCAGTTCTTC; CDR3: CAWSVRWTESNEQFF
D: .; size: few; J: TRBJ1-1; length: 14; V: TRBV7-3; DNA: TGTGCCAGCAGCTTAATGGGGGCAGGCACTGAAGCTTTCTTT; CDR3: CASSLMGAGTEAFF
D: .; size: .; J: TRBJ1-1; length: 15; V: TRBV5-1; DNA: TGCGCCAGCCAATCTTCCGGGGGACTGAACACTGAAGCTTTCTTT; CDR3: CASQSSGGLNTEAFF
D: TRBD2; size: .; J: TRBJ2-5; length: 16; V: TRBV3-1/TRBV3-2; DNA: TGTGCCAGCAGCCAAGAACCGGGACTAGCAGAAGAGACCCAGTACTTC; CDR3: CASSQEPGLAEETQYF
D: .; size: .; J: TRBJ1-3; length: 12; V: TRBV5-4; DNA: TGTGCCAGCAGCTCCCCTGGAAACACCATATATTTT; CDR3: CASSSPGNTIYF
D: .; size: .; J: TRBJ1-4; length: 14; V: TRBV5-1; DNA: TGCGCCAGCAGCTTGGAAGCTTCCATGGAAAAACTGTTTTTT; CDR3: CASSLEASMEKLFF
D: TRBD1; size: once; J: TRBJ1-2; length: 13; V: TRBV12-3/TRBV12-4; DNA: TGTGCCAGCAGTACCGGGACAGCCTATGGCTACACCTTC; CDR3: CASSTGTAYGYTF
D: .; size: .; J: TRBJ1-4; length: 13; V: TRBV6-1; DNA: TGTGCCAGCAGTGAAAGTGGGGAGGCGTTACTGTTTTTT; CDR3: CASSESGEALLFF
D: .; size: .; J: TRBJ2-1; length: 17; V: TRBV11-3; DNA: TGTGCCAGCAGCTGGGGCGAGGCGAGGAGCTCCTACAATGAGCAGTTCTTC; CDR3: CASSWGEARSSYNEQFF
D: .; size: .; J: TRBJ2-1; length: 13; V: TRBV24-1; DNA: TGTGCCACCAGTGAACCCCCGGGACTGCTGCAGTTCTTC; CDR3: CATSEPPGLLQFF
D: .; size: few; J: TRBJ1-3; length: 16; V: TRBV2; DNA: TGTGCCAGCAGCGGGTGGTCTCGGAATTCTGGAAACACCATATATTTT; CDR3: CASSGWSRNSGNTIYF
D: TRBD1; size: .; J: TRBJ2-4; length: 13; V: TRBV5-1; DNA: TGCGCCAGCAGCCGGACAGGTAAAAACATTCAGTACTTC; CDR3: CASSRTGKNIQYF
D: TRBD1; size: .; J: TRBJ1-2; length: 15; V: TRBV27; DNA: TGTGCCAGCAGTCCTAACAGGGGGCGCAACTATGGCTACACCTTC; CDR3: CASSPNRGRNYGYTF
D: .; size: .; J: TRBJ1-1; length: 13; V: TRBV27; DNA: TGTGCCAGCTCTTATGCGGGGAACACTGAAGCTTTCTTT; CDR3: CASSYAGNTEAFF
D: .; size: .; J: TRBJ1-2; length: 14; V: TRBV7-3; DNA: TGTGCCAGCAGCCCCTCCAGAGACAACTATGGCTACACCTTC; CDR3: CASSPSRDNYGYTF
D: .; size: .; J: TRBJ2-1; length: 14; V: TRBV7-8; DNA: TGTGCCAGCAGCTTAGCATGGGGCGAGGATGAGCAGTTCTTC; CDR3: CASSLAWGEDEQFF
D: TRBD1; size: few; J: TRBJ1-2; length: 16; V: TRBV5-6; DNA: TGTGCCAGCAGCCTATCAGGGGGCGCATCTAACTATGGCTACACCTTC; CDR3: CASSLSGGASNYGYTF
D: .; size: .; J: TRBJ2-5; length: 14; V: TRBV7-9; DNA: TGTGCCAGCAGCCCCCAGGCAGGCCCAGAGACCCAGTACTTC; CDR3: CASSPQAGPETQYF
D: .; size: .; J: TRBJ2-5; length: 12; V: TRBV30; DNA: TGTGCCTGGAGGTCTGGGCAAGAGACCCAGTACTTC; CDR3: CAWRSGQETQYF
D: .; size: .; J: TRBJ2-2; length: 12; V: TRBV11-1; DNA: TGTGCCAGCGGCTCTAACACCGGGGAGCTGTTTTTT; CDR3: CASGSNTGELFF
D: .; size: .; J: TRBJ1-4; length: 14; V: TRBV3-1/TRBV3-2; DNA: TGTGCCAGCAGCCAAGCTACGGGCAATGAAAAACTGTTTTTT; CDR3: CASSQATGNEKLFF
D: TRBD1; size: .; J: TRBJ1-2; length: 12; V: TRBV3-1/TRBV3-2; DNA: TGTGCCAGCAGCCGGACAGGGAAGGGCTACACCTTC; CDR3: CASSRTGKGYTF
D: TRBD2; size: .; J: TRBJ2-3; length: 14; V: TRBV5-8; DNA: TGTGCCAGCGACACTAGCGTGCGATTGGATACGCAGTATTTT; CDR3: CASDTSVRLDTQYF
D: .; size: once; J: TRBJ1-4; length: 15; V: TRBV5-6; DNA: TGTGCCAGCAGCATCGTCCGCGCAACTAATGAAAAACTGTTTTTT; CDR3: CASSIVRATNEKLFF
D: .; size: few; J: TRBJ2-5; length: 11; V: TRBV29-1; DNA: TGCAGCCTTATTTCTTTGGAGACCCAGTACTTC; CDR3: CSLISLETQYF
D: TRBD2; size: .; J: TRBJ2-1; length: 19; V: TRBV11-3; DNA: TGTGCCAGCAGCTTATCCCCCGGTCGGGGGGGATCCTCCTACAATGAGCAGTTCTTC; CDR3: CASSLSPGRGGSSYNEQFF
D: .; size: .; J: TRBJ1-1; length: 15; V: TRBV7-3; DNA: TGTGCCAGCAGCTTAAATCCGGCGATGAACACTGAAGCTTTCTTT; CDR3: CASSLNPAMNTEAFF
D: .; size: .; J: TRBJ1-5; length: 12; V: TRBV2; DNA: TGTGCCAGCAAGGGGGACAATCAGCCCCAGCATTTT; CDR3: CASKGDNQPQHF
D: TRBD1; size: .; J: TRBJ2-5; length: 17; V: TRBV11-2; DNA: TGTGCCAGCAGCTTAGCTCCACCAGGGGGCGCGTTGGAGACCCAGTACTTC; CDR3: CASSLAPPGGALETQYF
D: TRBD1; size: .; J: TRBJ1-1; length: 15; V: TRBV6-5; DNA: TGTGCCAGCACGCGACAGGGGGACGGTAGGACTGAAGCTTTCTTT; CDR3: CASTRQGDGRTEAFF
D: .; size: .; J: TRBJ2-5; length: 15; V: TRBV3-1/TRBV3-2; DNA: TGTGCCAGCAGCCAAGATTCCCAGGTTACGGAGACCCAGTACTTC; CDR3: CASSQDSQVTETQYF
D: .; size: .; J: TRBJ1-5; length: 15; V: TRBV19; DNA: TGTGCCAGTATGCAAAACCGGGACGCCAATCAGCCCCAGCATTTT; CDR3: CASMQNRDANQPQHF
D: .; size: .; J: TRBJ2-2; length: 14; V: TRBV7-3; DNA: TGTGCCAGCGGTGGTACAGAGAACACCGGGGAGCTGTTTTTT; CDR3: CASGGTENTGELFF
D: .; size: once; J: TRBJ1-6; length: 19; V: TRBV7-9; DNA: TGTGCCAGCAGCTTAGCTGGTACGTATTCCAGCTCCTATAATTCACCCCTCCACTTT; CDR3: CASSLAGTYSSSYNSPLHF
D: TRBD1; size: .; J: TRBJ2-5; length: 15; V: TRBV7-9; DNA: TGTGCCAGCAGGGGCCGGGACAGGGACCAAGAGACCCAGTACTTC; CDR3: CASRGRDRDQETQYF
D: .; size: .; J: TRBJ1-2; length: 15; V: TRBV19; DNA: TGTGCCACCACAAAAACAGGGTGGGTTAACTATGGCTACACCTTC; CDR3: CATTKTGWVNYGYTF
D: .; size: .; J: TRBJ1-2; length: 12; V: TRBV19; DNA: TGTGCCAGTAGAAAACAGGGCTATGGCTACACCTTC; CDR3: CASRKQGYGYTF
D: TRBD2; size: once; J: TRBJ2-1; length: 15; V: TRBV4-1; DNA: TGCGCCAGCAGCCGAGGACTAGCGGGGTACAATGAGCAGTTCTTC; CDR3: CASSRGLAGYNEQFF
D: .; size: few; J: TRBJ2-2; length: 16; V: TRBV7-9; DNA: TGTGCCAGCAGCTTAGGAATAGGATTTTTCACCGGGGAGCTGTTTTTT; CDR3: CASSLGIGFFTGELFF
D: TRBD2; size: .; J: TRBJ2-3; length: 15; V: TRBV18; DNA: TGTGCCAGCTCACAGAGTAGCGGGAGAACAGATACGCAGTATTTT; CDR3: CASSQSSGRTDTQYF